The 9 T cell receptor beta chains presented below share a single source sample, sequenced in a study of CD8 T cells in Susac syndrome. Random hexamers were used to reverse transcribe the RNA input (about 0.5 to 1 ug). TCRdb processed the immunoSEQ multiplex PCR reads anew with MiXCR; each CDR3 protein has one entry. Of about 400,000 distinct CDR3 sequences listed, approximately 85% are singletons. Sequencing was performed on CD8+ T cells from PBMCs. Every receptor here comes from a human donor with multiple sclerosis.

CDR3 in amino acids: CAWNTVNTEAFF. CDR3 bases: TGTGCCTGGAACACAGTGAACACTGAAGCTTTCTTT. The J gene is TRBJ1-1, the V gene TRBV30; D uncertain. Trimming removed 4 bases from V and 0 bases from J, with 6 bases in between. Germline CDR1 GTSNPN, CDR2 SVGIG (reference sequence). This CDR3 region has 12 residues. Together with reference TRBV30 and TRBJ1-1, the CDR3 gives the full variable domain: SQTIHQWPATLVQPVGSPLSLECTVEGTSNPNLYWYRQAAGRGLQLLFYSVGIGQISSEVPQNLSASRPQDRQFILSSKKLLLSDSGFYLCAWNTVNTEAFFGQGTRLTVV.

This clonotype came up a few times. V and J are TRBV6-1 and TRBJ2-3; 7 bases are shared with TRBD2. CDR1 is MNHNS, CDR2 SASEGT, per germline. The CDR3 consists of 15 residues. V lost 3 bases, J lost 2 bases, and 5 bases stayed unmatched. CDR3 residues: CASSDFGGDTDTQYF. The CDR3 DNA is TGTGCCAGCAGTGACTTTGGGGGGGACACAGATACGCAGTATTTT.

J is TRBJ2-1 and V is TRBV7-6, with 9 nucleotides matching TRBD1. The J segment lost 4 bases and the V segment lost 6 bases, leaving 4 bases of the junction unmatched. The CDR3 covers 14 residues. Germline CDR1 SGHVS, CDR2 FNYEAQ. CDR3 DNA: TGTGCCAGCAGTTGGACAGGGGAATACAATGAGCAGTTCTTC. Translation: CASSWTGEYNEQFF. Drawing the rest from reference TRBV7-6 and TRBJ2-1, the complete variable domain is GAGVSQSPRYKVTKRGQDVALRCDPISGHVSLYWYRQALGQGPEFLTYFNYEAQQDKSGLPNDRFSAERPEGSISTLTIQRTEQRDSAMYRCASSWTGEYNEQFFGPGTRLTVL.

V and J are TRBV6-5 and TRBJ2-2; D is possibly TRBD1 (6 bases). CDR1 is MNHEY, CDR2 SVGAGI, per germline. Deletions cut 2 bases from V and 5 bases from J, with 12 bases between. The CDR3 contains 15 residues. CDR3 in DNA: TGTGCCAGCAGTTACGCCAGGGGCGAGACCGGGGAGCTGTTTTTT. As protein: CASSYARGETGELFF.

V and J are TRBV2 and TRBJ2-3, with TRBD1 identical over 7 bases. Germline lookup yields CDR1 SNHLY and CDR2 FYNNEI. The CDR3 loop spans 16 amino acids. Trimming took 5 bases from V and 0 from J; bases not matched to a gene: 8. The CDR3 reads CASSWPGTVSTDTQYF. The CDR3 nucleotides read TGTGCCAGCAGTTGGCCCGGGACAGTTAGCACAGATACGCAGTATTTT.

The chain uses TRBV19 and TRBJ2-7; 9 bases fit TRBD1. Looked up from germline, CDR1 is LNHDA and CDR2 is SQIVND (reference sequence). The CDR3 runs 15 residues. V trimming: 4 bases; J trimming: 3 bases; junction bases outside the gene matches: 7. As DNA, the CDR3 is TGTGCCAGTAGTACATCCGGGACAGGGAACTACGAGCAGTACTTC. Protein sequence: CASSTSGTGNYEQYF.

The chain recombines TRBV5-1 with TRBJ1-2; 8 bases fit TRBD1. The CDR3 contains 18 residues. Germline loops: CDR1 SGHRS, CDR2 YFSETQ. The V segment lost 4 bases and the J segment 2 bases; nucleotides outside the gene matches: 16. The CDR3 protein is CASSVDRGSSLLNYGYTF. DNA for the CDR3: TGCGCCAGCAGCGTAGACAGGGGAAGTTCTCTATTAAACTATGGCTACACCTTC.

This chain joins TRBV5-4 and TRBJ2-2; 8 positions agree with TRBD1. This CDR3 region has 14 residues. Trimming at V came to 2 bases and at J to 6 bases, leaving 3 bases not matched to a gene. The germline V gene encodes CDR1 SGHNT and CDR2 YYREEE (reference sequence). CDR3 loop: CASSFSQGAGELFF. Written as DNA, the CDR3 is TGTGCCAGCAGCTTTTCACAGGGGGCCGGGGAGCTGTTTTTT.

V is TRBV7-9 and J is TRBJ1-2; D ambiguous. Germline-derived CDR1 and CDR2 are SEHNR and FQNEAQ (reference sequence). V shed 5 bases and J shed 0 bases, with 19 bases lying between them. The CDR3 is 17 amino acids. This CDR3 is CASSDTYGRITNYGYTF. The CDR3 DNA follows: TGTGCCAGCAGCGACACTTACGGACGGATTACTAACTATGGCTACACCTTC.